Listed below are T cell receptor beta chains from one sample, sequenced in a study of blood T cell repertoires in COVID-19. The repertoire was sequenced with immunoSEQ multiplex PCR; TCRdb's copy has only in-frame clones and lacks some. Of some 210,000 clones in the sample, roughly four fifths were seen once. Material for sequencing was peripheral blood. Every receptor here comes from a woman aged 40 to 50 with acute or convalescent COVID-19. CDR3s include the opening cysteine and the closing phenylalanine or tryptophan. The D gene is left open where the match is weak. A row's size may be missing; if present it is once, few, many or a size class.

TRBD1 TRBJ2-7 TRBV27 NA TGTGGCTCCGGGACAGGTTTTTACGAGCAGTACTTC CGSGTGFYEQYF
TRBD1 TRBJ2-2 TRBV6-5 few TGTGCCAGCGGCCTACAGGGGTACACCGGGGAGCTGTTTTTT CASGLQGYTGELFF
NA TRBJ2-7 TRBV2 NA TGTGCCAGCAGTGAAGCTGGGCAGGGCCCCTACGAGCAGTACTTC CASSEAGQGPYEQYF
NA TRBJ2-5 TRBV4-1 NA TGCGCCAGCAGCCAGGGGGCGGGCCAAGAGACCCAGTACTTC CASSQGAGQETQYF
NA TRBJ2-2 TRBV4-3 NA TGCGCCAGCAGCCAAGACTCGACCACTAGTTTGCCCGGGGAGCTGTTTTTT CASSQDSTTSLPGELFF
TRBD2 TRBJ2-5 TRBV27 NA TGTGCCAGCGGGTTTCCTAGCGGGGGGCGGGGATTCCAAGAGACCCAGTACTTC CASGFPSGGRGFQETQYF
TRBD1 TRBJ1-2 TRBV9 NA TGTGCCAGCAGCGTAGGGTTCGGGGACAGGGGGCGAACTAACTATGGCTACACCTTC CASSVGFGDRGRTNYGYTF
NA TRBJ2-2 TRBV14 NA TGTGCCAGCAGCCCCCGCGGCACCTGGCGCACCGGGGAGCTGTTTTTT CASSPRGTWRTGELFF
TRBD2 TRBJ2-1 TRBV10-2 NA TGCGCCAGCAGTGAAGTCCCCTGGCTAGCGGGAGGGAGCTCCTACAATGAGCAGTTCTTC CASSEVPWLAGGSSYNEQFF
TRBD1 TRBJ2-1 TRBV6-5 once TGTGCCAGCAGTTATATCGGGACAGTGAACAATGAGCAGTTCTTC CASSYIGTVNNEQFF
TRBD2 TRBJ2-1 TRBV5-8 NA TGTGCCAGCAGCTTCGTCGGGACTAGCCCCTACAATGAGCAGTTCTTC CASSFVGTSPYNEQFF
NA TRBJ2-2 TRBV6-1 NA TGTGCCAGCAGTGAAGTCCAGGGGTGGGACACCGGGGAGCTGTTTTTT CASSEVQGWDTGELFF
TRBD1 TRBJ1-2 TRBV3-1/TRBV3-2 NA TGTGGAGGACAGGGTGCGCGGGGCTACACCTTC CGGQGARGYTF
NA TRBJ1-1 TRBV3-1/TRBV3-2 NA TGTGCCAGCAGTCAGACAGGAATTGAAGCTTTCTTT CASSQTGIEAFF
TRBD1 TRBJ1-1 TRBV4-1 NA TGCGCCAGCAGCCAAAAACCCGGGACAGGGAACACTGAAGCTTTCTTT CASSQKPGTGNTEAFF
TRBD1 TRBJ2-3 TRBV7-9 NA TGTGCCAGCAGCTTAGCCCCGGGACAGGGGGCGTCAGATACGCAGTATTTT CASSLAPGQGASDTQYF
NA TRBJ2-2 TRBV18 NA TGTGCCAGCTCACCACTACGTCAGGGAAACACCGGGGAGCTGTTTTTT CASSPLRQGNTGELFF
NA TRBJ1-6 TRBV27 once TGTGCCAGCAGTTTTTTGGGTAGCAATTCACCCCTCCACTTT CASSFLGSNSPLHF
NA TRBJ2-1 TRBV20-1 NA TGCAGTGCTAGTAGAGAGGCCGGGACTTACAATGAGCAGTTCTTC CSASREAGTYNEQFF
NA TRBJ1-2 TRBV7-2 NA TGTGCCAGCAGCTTAGTACAGGGTAGTAACTATGGCTACACCTTC CASSLVQGSNYGYTF
NA TRBJ1-4 TRBV2 NA TGTGCCAGCAGATCCTCCCGAAACAGGGTTAATGAAAAACTGTTTTTT CASRSSRNRVNEKLFF
TRBD1 TRBJ2-2 TRBV6-4 NA TGTGCCAGCAGTGACTCAGAGGGGGCAAGCGGGGAGCTGTTTTTT CASSDSEGASGELFF
NA TRBJ1-5 TRBV6-5 NA TGTGCCAGCACCCCGCAGGGTGACAATCAGCCCCAGCATTTT CASTPQGDNQPQHF
NA TRBJ1-2 TRBV30 NA TGTGCCTGGACAATCGACCCCCGGTGGGCTGGCTACACCTTC CAWTIDPRWAGYTF
NA TRBJ2-2 TRBV24-1 few TGTGCCACCAGTGTTCAGGGAACCGGGGAGCTGTTTTTT CATSVQGTGELFF
NA TRBJ1-2 TRBV30 NA TGTGCCTGGAGTCCTGGGACATTTGGCTACACCTTC CAWSPGTFGYTF
NA TRBJ2-3 TRBV6-2/TRBV6-3 NA TGTGCCAGCAGTTATGGGGGGAGTATAGATACGCAGTATTTT CASSYGGSIDTQYF
NA TRBJ1-2 TRBV9 NA TGTGCCAGCAGCCGCGGGGACGCGGTCTATGGCTACACCTTC CASSRGDAVYGYTF
TRBD1 TRBJ1-5 TRBV4-2 once TGTGCCAGCAGCATCCAGGGGGGCAATCAGCCCCAGCATTTT CASSIQGGNQPQHF
NA TRBJ1-1 TRBV12-3/TRBV12-4 NA TGTGCCAGCAGTTTGGCAGAGAACACTGAAGCTTTCTTT CASSLAENTEAFF
TRBD1 TRBJ2-1 TRBV6-5 NA TGTGCCAGCAGCCCCCGGACAGGGTGGGCGAATGAGCAGTTCTTC CASSPRTGWANEQFF
TRBD2 TRBJ2-7 TRBV10-3 NA TGTGCCATCAGCGGTACTAGCGGATACGAGCAGTACTTC CAISGTSGYEQYF
NA TRBJ1-4 TRBV5-4 NA TGTGCCAGCAGCTCAAACAGGGACACTAATGAAAAACTGTTTTTT CASSSNRDTNEKLFF
NA TRBJ2-3 TRBV27 NA TGTGCCAGCAGTTTTATGATGACGGGAACGTCAGATACGCAGTATTTT CASSFMMTGTSDTQYF
NA TRBJ2-4 TRBV7-2 few TGTGCCAGCAGCCCCTGGGTCCAACTTGGGACAACCAAAAACATTCAGTACTTC CASSPWVQLGTTKNIQYF
NA TRBJ2-5 TRBV19 NA TGTGCCAGTAGTATTGGGGGGGCAGGGGCCCAGTACTTC CASSIGGAGAQYF
TRBD1 TRBJ1-2 TRBV6-5 NA TGTGCCAGCAGTTTGGGACAGAACTATGGCTACACCTTC CASSLGQNYGYTF
TRBD1 TRBJ1-5 TRBV19 NA TGTGCCAGTAGTATACTGGACAGGGAGAATCAGCCCCAGCATTTT CASSILDRENQPQHF
TRBD2 TRBJ2-7 TRBV5-4 once TGTGCCAGCAGCTCCGGGACTAGAGTCTACGAGCAGTACTTC CASSSGTRVYEQYF
NA TRBJ1-5 TRBV5-8 NA TGTGCCAGCAGCTTGTACAGGGTCAATCAGCCCCAGCATTTT CASSLYRVNQPQHF
NA TRBJ2-7 TRBV29-1 NA TGCAGCGTTGTCTCTTGGCAGGAGGGCTCCTACGAGCAGTACTTC CSVVSWQEGSYEQYF
TRBD1 TRBJ1-3 TRBV5-1 once TGCGCCAGCAGCTTACCGACAGGGGGCGGAAACACCATATATTTT CASSLPTGGGNTIYF